One sample yielded the 3 T cell receptor beta chains listed below, sequenced in a study of blood T cell repertoires in COVID-19. This table comes from immunoSEQ multiplex PCR, and its TCRdb copy is limited to in-frame clones, with some not included. The data hold under 200,000 clones, with 88% observed a single time. The sequenced sample consisted of peripheral blood. These TCRs come from a man aged 18 to 29 with active or convalescent COVID-19.

J is TRBJ1-1 and V is TRBV2; D uncertain. Trimming stripped 6 bases from V and 11 bases from J, with 16 bases between. CDR3 length: 12 residues. Germline V lookup: CDR1 SNHLY, CDR2 FYNNEI. For the CDR3, the DNA is TGTGCCAGCAGCATTGGTCCCCCTCGGGCTTTCTTT. It is translated as CASSIGPPRAFF.

V is TRBV7-6 and J is TRBJ1-4; TRBD1 matches 9 bases. The germline CDR1 and CDR2 sequences are SGHVS and FNYEAQ. There are 19 residues in the CDR3. The junction had 13 bases not matched to a gene; V was cut back by 5 bases and J by 0 bases. The CDR3 nucleotides are TGTGCCAGCAGCCCACGGGACAGGGTGTTTCAGGCAACTAATGAAAAACTGTTTTTT. Translating gives CASSPRDRVFQATNEKLFF.

There are a few counts of this clone. The chain links TRBV19 to TRBJ1-3; D remains ambiguous. This CDR3 is built from 11 residues. V shed 8 bases and J shed 8 bases, with 10 bases lying between them. In germline, CDR1 is LNHDA, CDR2 SQIVND (reference sequence). As DNA, the CDR3 is TGTGCCAGTGACATGGGCCACACCATATATTTT. This codes for CASDMGHTIYF.